This T cell receptor (beta chain) originates from a study of shared clonotypes between healthy human individuals. Study findings and constraints: It was observed that about 5% of naive CD4 clonotypes were shared across several donors. The represented genetic and exposure-history diversity was limited by the small number of donors.

A word on this clone: Its antigen is undetermined.

The assay was immunoSEQ multiplex PCR, and TCRdb's table has in-frame clones only and misses some. The sample includes about a million clones, about 74% of them seen just once. The CDR3 spans 15 residues. Germline CDR1 and CDR2: MDHEN and SYDVKM. Deletions cut 8 bases from V and 5 bases from J, with 21 bases between. Subsets obtained from CD4+ cells comprised CD45RA+ naive and CD45RA-negative memory cells. The sequence came from a young man in good health. Source material: memory CD4+ T cells sorted from blood. Subset here: CD45RA-negative fraction. The V gene is TRBV28, the J gene TRBJ2-5; tentative D call: TRBD2 (5 bases). The CDR3 DNA reads as TGTGCCAGCCTCCCGGGATCCAAGATTCGGGAGACCCAGTACTTC. This sequence encodes CASLPGSKIRETQYF.